The T cell receptor (beta chain) described here comes from a study of blood T cell repertoires in COVID-19. The wider study: The analysed material was cDNA or gDNA that came from T cells, B-cell-depleted T cells, or PBMCs.

Sequencing used immunoSEQ multiplex PCR; TCRdb keeps in-frame clones, though not all of them. The sample includes more than 300,000 clones, about 90% seen only once; the top ten take under 11%. The J segment lost 3 bases and the V segment lost 4 bases, leaving 17 bases of the junction unmatched. CDR1 MNHNS and CDR2 SASEGT come from the germline V gene. The CDR3 consists of 19 residues. The TCR sequence derives from a woman younger than 45 with COVID-19, enrolled during active disease. The sequencing input was peripheral blood. The chain is built from TRBV6-1 and TRBJ2-7, with 11 bases aligning to TRBD2. CDR3 coding DNA: TGTGCCAGCAGTGGGGCTGTAGGCTTGCGACTAGCGGGACTCTACGAGCAGTACTTC. Its protein product is CASSGAVGLRLAGLYEQYF.